The 22 T cell receptor beta chains presented below share a single source sample, sequenced in a study of blood T cell repertoires in COVID-19. Generated by immunoSEQ multiplex PCR, the TCRdb table keeps only in-frame clones and is missing some. This table has some 97,000 clones, just under 85% appearing once. The sequencing input was peripheral blood. These receptors came from a man aged 50 to 59 with active or convalescent COVID-19.

The chain combines TRBV2 with TRBJ2-5, with D possibly matching TRBD1 (6 bases). V was cut by 6 bases and J by 0 bases, with 11 bases left in between. The CDR3 runs 14 residues. Germline loops: CDR1 SNHLY, CDR2 FYNNEI. Here the CDR3 DNA reads TGTGCCAGCAGCCTTGACAGGAACCAAGAGACCCAGTACTTC. Protein product: CASSLDRNQETQYF.

The rearrangement joins TRBV18 to TRBJ1-2; the D gene is possibly TRBD1 (5 bases). CDR1 and CDR2 from the germline V gene are KGHSH and LQKENI. CDR3 length: 16 amino acids. Trimming shortened V by 0 bases and J by 2 bases, and 13 bases separated the two germline ends. CDR3: CASSPPRSRANYGYTF. DNA of the CDR3: TGTGCCAGCTCACCACCGCGGAGCAGGGCGAACTATGGCTACACCTTC.

The gene calls are TRBV7-9 and TRBJ1-2, with D uncertain. Trimming stripped 5 bases from V and 8 bases from J, with 12 bases between. Germline assignment: CDR1 SEHNR and CDR2 FQNEAQ (reference sequence). The CDR3 is 12 residues long. The DNA for the CDR3 is TGTGCCAGCAGCCACAACCGCGGAGGCTACACCTTC. Translation: CASSHNRGGYTF.

This chain links TRBV13 with TRBJ1-5; D uncertain. This CDR3 has 14 amino acids. Germline loops: CDR1 PRHDT, CDR2 FYEKMQ (reference sequence). Trimming took off 5 bases at V and 6 bases at J, with 14 bases between the two ends. DNA for the CDR3: TGTGCCAGCAGCCAAGGAGGGTTGGGTCAGCCCCAGCATTTT. Translation: CASSQGGLGQPQHF.

The V and J genes are TRBV30 and TRBJ1-5, with TRBD1 matching 9 bases. The germline gives CDR1 GTSNPN, CDR2 SVGIG (reference sequence). The CDR3 sequence is 16 residues long. Unmatched junction bases numbered 5, after V lost 1 base and J lost 1 base. CDR3 nucleotide sequence: TGTGCCTGGAGTGGAGGGGGACAGGGAAGCAATCAGCCCCAGCATTTT. Translated: CAWSGGGQGSNQPQHF.

By share, this clone counts as hyperexpanded. This chain uses TRBV2 with TRBJ2-3; D perhaps matches TRBD2 (5 bases). The CDR3 loop spans 15 amino acids. Trimming removed 6 bases from V and 3 bases from J, with 16 bases in between. Germline V lookup: CDR1 SNHLY, CDR2 FYNNEI. The CDR3 sequence is CASSVDLGETDTQYF. The CDR3 coding sequence is TGTGCCAGCAGCGTTGATCTTGGGGAGACAGATACGCAGTATTTT. The variable domain in full, completed from reference TRBV2 and TRBJ2-3, reads EPEVTQTPSHQVTQMGQEVILRCVPISNHLYFYWYRQILGQKVEFLVSFYNNEISEKSEIFDDQFSVERPDGSNFTLKIRSTKLEDSAMYFCASSVDLGETDTQYFGPGTRLTVL.

The chain combines TRBV7-9 with TRBJ1-1; possibly TRBD1 for D (5 bases). Germline V CDR1 and CDR2: SEHNR, FQNEAQ (reference sequence). The V end was cut by 7 bases, the J end by 11 bases, with 23 bases between. The CDR3 extends over 14 amino acids. CDR3 loop: CASNLPGGTGQAFF. In DNA, the CDR3 is TGTGCCAGCAATCTACCCGGGGGAACGGGCCAGGCTTTCTTT.

The chain carries TRBV9 and TRBJ2-3; 8 nucleotides match TRBD1. The length of the CDR3 is 14 residues. With V trimmed by 7 bases and J by 4 bases, 8 bases remained unmatched. Germline CDR1 SGDLS, CDR2 YYNGEE. The CDR3 sequence: CASGQGNFADTQYF. The CDR3 coding sequence is TGTGCCAGCGGACAGGGTAATTTCGCAGATACGCAGTATTTT.

The chain employs TRBV6-5 and TRBJ1-1, with a possible D match to TRBD1 (5 bases). V lost 2 bases, J lost 1 base, and 8 bases lay in between. The CDR3 has 14 amino acids. The V gene's germline CDR1 is MNHEY and CDR2 SVGAGI. The CDR3 DNA sequence: TGTGCCAGCAGTTACAACAGGAGGAACACTGAAGCTTTCTTT. Translation: CASSYNRRNTEAFF.

The V and J genes are TRBV4-1 and TRBJ2-7, with D uncertain. Germline assignment: CDR1 MGHRA and CDR2 YSYEKL. CDR3 length: 13 amino acids. The V gene lost 0 bases and the J gene lost 6 bases, with 9 bases spanning the gap. The CDR3 region has the DNA TGCGCCAGCAGCCAAGAATCGCTAGGCGAGCAGTACTTC. The encoded protein is CASSQESLGEQYF.

The genes are TRBV24-1 and TRBJ2-7, with D perhaps TRBD2 (5 bases). Trimming stripped 5 bases from V and 4 bases from J, with 14 bases between. The CDR3 runs 14 residues. Germline V gene sequence: CDR1 KGHDR, CDR2 SFDVKD. CDR3 sequence reads: CATSASEGTYEQYF. The DNA for the CDR3 is TGTGCCACCAGTGCGTCAGAGGGAACTTACGAGCAGTACTTC.

This clone occurred once. CDR3 bases: TGTGCCAGCAGGGGGACAGGGGCGGGACAGCCCCAGCATTTT. Protein: CASRGTGAGQPQHF. The V and J genes are TRBV2 and TRBJ1-5; 10 bases line up with TRBD1. The germline gives CDR1 SNHLY, CDR2 FYNNEI. The CDR3 runs to 14 residues. After removal of 6 bases from V and 7 bases from J, the junction contained 6 bases not matched to a gene.

This clone appeared once. V is TRBV19 and J is TRBJ1-1, with D perhaps TRBD1 (6 bases). The CDR3 consists of 11 residues. V was trimmed by 5 bases and J by 11 bases, leaving 12 bases between them. Germline V gene data show CDR1 as LNHDA and CDR2 as SQIVND (reference sequence). CDR3 sequence: CASSLWTVAFF. The DNA of the CDR3 is TGTGCCAGTAGTCTTTGGACAGTCGCTTTCTTT. Complete variable domain (other parts from reference TRBV19 and TRBJ1-1): DGGITQSPKYLFRKEGQNVTLSCEQNLNHDAMYWYRQDPGQGLRLIYYSQIVNDFQKGDIAEGYSVSREKKESFPLTVTSAQKNPTAFYLCASSLWTVAFFGQGTRLTVV.

This clone was counted once. The rearrangement links TRBV6-2 or TRBV6-3 to TRBJ1-2; 9 nucleotides agree with TRBD1. CDR3 length: 15 amino acids. After removal of 5 bases from V and 5 bases from J, the junction contained 9 bases not matched to a gene. Germline V gives CDR1 MNHEY, CDR2 SVGEGT. This CDR3 reads CASSDRDRVWYGYTF. The CDR3 nucleotides are TGTGCCAGCAGTGACCGGGACAGGGTTTGGTATGGCTACACCTTC.

The V call is TRBV30, the J call TRBJ2-3; D perhaps matches TRBD1 (5 bases). This CDR3 comprises 17 residues. Germline CDR1 is GTSNPN and CDR2 is SVGIG (reference sequence). The V end lost 0 bases, the J end lost 1 base, and 17 bases lay between the germline ends. In DNA form, the CDR3 reads TGTGCCTGGAGTGTAAGCCCCTCCAGGGTGGGCACAGATACGCAGTATTTT. Translation: CAWSVSPSRVGTDTQYF.

The chain couples TRBV29-1 to TRBJ1-2, with a tentative D call TRBD1 (5 bases). From germline, CDR1 is SQVTM and CDR2 ANQGSEA. The CDR3 is made up of 12 amino acids. The V end was cut by 3 bases, the J end by 8 bases, with 13 bases between. CDR3 in DNA: TGCAGCGTTGACAACAGGCAGAGCGGCTACACCTTC. Translating gives CSVDNRQSGYTF. Based on the CDR3 plus reference TRBV29-1 and TRBJ1-2, the full variable domain is SAVISQKPSRDICQRGTSLTIQCQVDSQVTMMFWYRQQPGQSLTLIATANQGSEATYESGFVIDKFPISRPNLTFSTLTVSNMSPEDSSIYLCSVDNRQSGYTFGSGTRLTVV.

The chain links TRBV7-9 to TRBJ2-7; 7 bases align to TRBD2. Germline values: CDR1 SEHNR, CDR2 FQNEAQ (reference sequence). This CDR3 contains 14 residues. V lost 5 bases to trimming and J lost 7 bases; unmatched junction nucleotides: 11. CDR3 bases: TGTGCCAGCAGCCCCGGACTAGGCTTGTGGGAGCAGTACTTC. Protein sequence: CASSPGLGLWEQYF.

J is TRBJ2-7 and V is TRBV19; the match to TRBD1 covers 8 bases. CDR3 length: 15 residues. V was pared by 5 bases and J by 2 bases, with 8 bases of the junction left unmatched. Germline loops: CDR1 LNHDA, CDR2 SQIVND (reference sequence). In DNA, the CDR3 is TGTGCCAGTAGTTCCCCCGGGACAGGAGCCTACGAGCAGTACTTC. This codes for CASSSPGTGAYEQYF.

The chain has TRBV3-1 (or the pseudogene TRBV3-2) and TRBJ1-1; D gene uncertain. The CDR3 contains 13 residues. Germline loops: CDR1 LGHDT, CDR2 YNNKEL (reference sequence). The germline V and J ends were trimmed by 4 bases and 0 bases, with 6 bases remaining between them. Here the CDR3 DNA reads TGTGCCAGCAGCCCCACTATGAACACTGAAGCTTTCTTT. Translation gives CASSPTMNTEAFF.

The gene calls are TRBV4-1 and TRBJ2-2, with 10 nucleotides matching TRBD2. Trimming at V came to 4 bases and at J to 5 bases, leaving 4 bases not matched to a gene. The CDR3 sequence is 15 residues long. Germline V gene sequence: CDR1 MGHRA, CDR2 YSYEKL. This CDR3 reads CASSLGLAATGELFF. For the CDR3, the DNA is TGCGCCAGCAGCCTTGGACTAGCGGCTACCGGGGAGCTGTTTTTT.

J is TRBJ1-4 and V is TRBV5-5; D might be TRBD1 (5 bases). This CDR3 has 14 amino acids. The V gene lost 2 bases and the J gene lost 4 bases, with 9 bases spanning the gap. Germline CDR1 is SGHKS and CDR2 is YYEKEE (reference sequence). The CDR3 reads CASSFVRDNEKLFF. The CDR3 DNA follows: TGTGCCAGCAGCTTCGTCAGGGATAATGAAAAACTGTTTTTT.

V is TRBV28 and J is TRBJ1-1; D is undetermined. Germline V gene sequence: CDR1 MDHEN, CDR2 SYDVKM. This CDR3 has 17 residues. Deletions cut 3 bases from V and 4 bases from J, with 21 bases between. DNA of the CDR3: TGTGCCAGCAGTTTGAGGGTCTCTAGTTCTCTTTTCACTGAAGCTTTCTTT. Amino acids: CASSLRVSSSLFTEAFF.